This TCR beta chain was sequenced in a study of blood T cell repertoires in COVID-19. Study background: Italy, Spain and the United States were the sources of the convalescent and acute COVID-19 samples. T cells, B-cell-depleted T cells, or PBMCs provided the cDNA or gDNA that served as material.

Authors' processing steps: Estimates of nucleated cell counts were drawn from the amplification of reference gene primers. Here immunoSEQ multiplex PCR was the method, and the copy in TCRdb shows in-frame clones only, minus some. That table is the source of V, J and clone size, and D and trimming were worked out from the DNA. The data hold under 150,000 clones, with 85% to 90% observed a single time. Germline lookup yields CDR1 MNHEY and CDR2 SMNVEV (reference sequence). The CDR3 runs 14 residues. Germline trimming cut 8 bases from V and 4 bases from J; bases unmatched to any gene: 8. Sequences were obtained from peripheral blood. J is TRBJ2-3 and V is TRBV27; 8 bases agree with TRBD2. This TCR came from a man aged 50 to 59 with active or convalescent COVID-19. CDR3 DNA sequence: TGTGCCAGCTCGCTAGCGGGTTCTGCAGATACGCAGTATTTT. It yields the protein CASSLAGSADTQYF.